Listed below are T cell receptor beta chains from one sample, sequenced in a study of T-cell reconstitution after alpha-beta-depleted transplantation in children. TCRdb called the PCR reads again in MiXCR, with one record for every CDR3 protein. This sample carries about 70,000 distinct CDR3 sequences, under 13% of them seen once, and the ten largest clones take roughly 13%. The sample here was PBMCs, taken before TCRalphabeta/CD19-depleted stem cell transplant. Receptor source: a boy aged 5-17 years with acute myeloid leukemia, due to receive a stem cell transplant. Each CDR3 is given with its conserved first and last residue. D genes are given only for firm matches. Clone size is shown for a subset of rows, as once, few, many or a class of expanded clone.

TRBV7-2	few	TRBJ2-3	-	CASSSRRPAADTQYF	TGTGCCAGCAGCTCGCGGAGGCCTGCCGCAGATACGCAGTATTTT
TRBV7-9	many	TRBJ2-7	-	CASSLDGRPYEQYF	TGTGCCAGCAGCTTAGACGGGAGACCCTACGAGCAGTACTTC
TRBV7-9	many	TRBJ2-2	-	CASSLMTGELFF	TGTGCCAGCAGCTTAATGACCGGGGAGCTGTTTTTT
TRBV6-6	many	TRBJ2-2	-	CASSYTDSGELFF	TGTGCCAGCAGTTACACCGATTCCGGGGAGCTGTTTTTT
TRBV7-3	many	TRBJ2-5	-	CASSFGREETQYF	TGTGCCAGCAGCTTCGGCAGGGAGGAGACCCAGTACTTC
TRBV25-1	many	TRBJ2-1	TRBD1	CASSSTGYNEQFF	TGTGCCAGCAGTTCGACAGGGTATAATGAGCAGTTCTTC
TRBV7-9	many	TRBJ2-7	-	CASSSSAGSYYEQYF	TGTGCCAGCAGCTCCTCGGCCGGTTCGTACTACGAGCAGTACTTC
TRBV4-1	many	TRBJ2-4	-	CASSHDSNRAASNIQYF	TGCGCCAGCAGCCATGATTCCAACCGGGCCGCATCGAACATTCAGTACTTC
TRBV6-2/TRBV6-3	-	TRBJ2-7	-	CASSPRASAVSYEQYF	TGTGCCAGCAGCCCGAGGGCTAGCGCCGTCTCCTACGAGCAGTACTTC
TRBV12-3/TRBV12-4	many	TRBJ2-1	TRBD2	CASSPLGLAGGNEQFF	TGTGCCAGCAGTCCCCTGGGACTAGCGGGAGGCAATGAGCAGTTCTTC
TRBV12-3/TRBV12-4	-	TRBJ2-3	-	CASTLKQAHTDTQYF	TGTGCCAGCACCCTGAAGCAAGCACACACAGATACGCAGTATTTT
TRBV6-6	few	TRBJ1-1	-	CASSYSQATEAFF	TGTGCCAGCAGTTACTCGCAGGCCACTGAAGCTTTCTTT
TRBV5-1	many	TRBJ1-1	-	CASSPGTFNTEAFF	TGCGCCAGCAGCCCGGGGACCTTCAACACTGAAGCTTTCTTT
TRBV7-9	-	TRBJ2-3	TRBD2	CASSLAGGRGTDTQYF	TGTGCCAGCAGCTTGGCGGGGGGGCGCGGCACAGATACGCAGTATTTT
TRBV20-1	many	TRBJ2-3	-	CSASEATGTDTQYF	TGCAGTGCTAGTGAGGCTACCGGCACAGATACGCAGTATTTT
TRBV12-3/TRBV12-4	many	TRBJ1-1	-	CASRADGSNTEAFF	TGTGCCAGCAGGGCGGACGGATCGAACACTGAAGCTTTCTTT
TRBV20-1	-	TRBJ2-3	-	CSARTDTQYF	TGCAGTGCCCGCACAGATACGCAGTATTTT
TRBV29-1	many	TRBJ1-1	-	CSVENRFMNTEAFF	TGCAGCGTTGAGAACAGGTTCATGAACACTGAAGCTTTCTTT
TRBV7-2	many	TRBJ2-5	-	CASSLRAGQETQYF	TGTGCCAGCAGCTTACGAGCTGGGCAAGAGACCCAGTACTTC
TRBV5-1	many	TRBJ2-7	-	CASSGSVTYEQYF	TGCGCCAGCAGCGGTTCGGTAACCTACGAGCAGTACTTC
TRBV6-1	few	TRBJ2-1	-	CASSPPGVRWYNEQFF	TGTGCCAGCAGTCCACCCGGGGTTCGGTGGTACAATGAGCAGTTCTTC
TRBV12-3/TRBV12-4	many	TRBJ2-7	-	CASRRGGVGEQYF	TGTGCCAGCAGGCGGGGTGGAGTAGGGGAGCAGTACTTC
TRBV6-5	many	TRBJ2-3	TRBD2	CASSRGTSGTTDTQYF	TGTGCCAGCAGCCGCGGGACTAGCGGAACCACAGATACGCAGTATTTT
TRBV21-1	many	TRBJ2-3	-	CASSTPQQRGVADTQYF	TGTGCCAGCAGCACACCCCAACAACGAGGGGTCGCAGATACGCAGTATTTT
TRBV7-8	once	TRBJ2-5	-	CASIHETQYF	TGTGCCAGCATCCACGAGACCCAGTACTTC
TRBV20-1	few	TRBJ2-1	TRBD2	CSASSAGGSNNEQFF	TGCAGTGCTAGTTCCGCGGGAGGGTCGAACAATGAGCAGTTCTTC
TRBV11-2	many	TRBJ2-7	-	CASSLVGLLSDYEQYF	TGTGCCAGCAGCTTAGTTGGCCTCCTGAGCGACTACGAGCAGTACTTC
TRBV20-1	many	TRBJ2-1	TRBD2	CSASALSGRASREQFF	TGCAGTGCTAGCGCTTTAAGCGGGAGGGCCTCGCGGGAGCAGTTTTTC
TRBV4-3	many	TRBJ2-1	TRBD1	CASSQEAGQGYNEQFF	TGCGCCAGCAGCCAAGAAGCGGGACAGGGTTATAATGAGCAGTTCTTC
TRBV12-3/TRBV12-4	many	TRBJ1-2	TRBD1	CASRPTRTGNYGYTF	TGTGCCAGCAGGCCAACCCGGACAGGGAACTATGGCTACACCTTC